The next 26 T cell receptor beta chains were all read from a single sample in a study of shared clonotypes between healthy human individuals. The table came from immunoSEQ multiplex PCR; TCRdb's copy has only in-frame clones and leaves some out. This sample has approximately 2.1 million clones; 85% to 95% occur once, and the top ten carry 0.39%. The sequencing input was naive CD4+ T cells from PBMCs. The subset here: CD45RA+ positively selected. These receptors were collected from a man younger than 35 in good health. Some clones in this sample may be carry-over from other donors' samples.

This chain uses TRBV27 with TRBJ1-1; D unresolved. V was pared by 5 bases and J by 0 bases, with 13 bases between. The CDR3 has 15 residues. The germline V gene encodes CDR1 MNHEY and CDR2 SMNVEV (reference sequence). Written as DNA, the CDR3 is TGTGCCAGCAGTCCCTCGGCAGTCTTGAACACTGAAGCTTTCTTT. Protein: CASSPSAVLNTEAFF.

V is TRBV5-6 and J is TRBJ2-5; no firm D call. The V end was cut by 2 bases, the J end by 5 bases, with 10 bases between. Germline CDR1 and CDR2: SGHDT and YYEEEE. The CDR3 is made up of 13 amino acids. CDR3 in amino acids: CASSLVVGETQYF. DNA of the CDR3: TGTGCCAGCAGCTTAGTGGTCGGCGAGACCCAGTACTTC.

This clone came up a few times. The sample holds other DNA sequences that translate to the same CDR3. The chain has TRBV7-2 and TRBJ1-1; D gene uncertain. The CDR3 runs 13 residues. Trimming stripped 0 bases from V and 0 bases from J, with 2 bases between. Germline lookup yields CDR1 SGHTA and CDR2 FQGNSA. The CDR3 bases are TGTGCCAGCAGCTTAGCAATGAACACTGAAGCTTTCTTT. It codes for CASSLAMNTEAFF.

V is TRBV10-3 and J is TRBJ2-5; D may be TRBD2 (6 bases). V lost 3 bases to trimming and J lost 2 bases, with 10 bases between them. The CDR3 is made up of 14 amino acids. Germline CDR1 ENHRY, CDR2 SYGVKD. The CDR3: CAISEGLAQETQYF. Written as DNA, the CDR3 is TGTGCCATCAGTGAAGGGCTAGCGCAAGAGACCCAGTACTTC.

V is TRBV5-1 and J is TRBJ1-1; D is perhaps TRBD1 (5 bases). V was pared by 4 bases and J by 6 bases, with 10 bases between. Germline V gene lookup returns CDR1 SGHRS and CDR2 YFSETQ. The CDR3 length is 12 residues. Here the CDR3 reads CASSPQGPEAFF. CDR3 bases: TGCGCCAGCAGCCCTCAGGGTCCTGAAGCTTTCTTT. Full variable domain (remainder filled in from reference TRBV5-1 and TRBJ1-1): KAGVTQTPRYLIKTRGQQVTLSCSPISGHRSVSWYQQTPGQGLQFLFEYFSETQRNKGNFPGRFSGRQFSNSRSEMNVSTLELGDSALYLCASSPQGPEAFFGQGTRLTVV.

The V call is TRBV28, the J call TRBJ2-7; TRBD1 is a possible D gene (6 bases). V lost 4 bases, J lost 3 bases, and 19 bases lay in between. Germline V gene data show CDR1 as MDHEN and CDR2 as SYDVKM. This CDR3 region has 16 residues. The CDR3: CASSSRQALGFYEQYF. DNA for the CDR3: TGTGCCAGCAGTTCCCGACAGGCCCTAGGTTTCTACGAGCAGTACTTC.

This chain links TRBV25-1 with TRBJ2-2; D possibly matches TRBD1 or TRBD2 (5 bases each). Germline V lookup: CDR1 MGHDK, CDR2 SYGVNS. V lost 6 bases to trimming and J lost 2 bases, with 16 bases between them. The CDR3 sequence is 16 residues long. The CDR3 loop is CASSKQWGINTGELFF. The DNA of the CDR3 is TGTGCCAGCAGCAAACAGTGGGGGATCAACACCGGGGAGCTGTTTTTT. Full variable domain (remainder filled in from reference TRBV25-1 and TRBJ2-2): EADIYQTPRYLVIGTGKKITLECSQTMGHDKMYWYQQDPGMELHLIHYSYGVNSTEKGDLSSESTVSRIRTEHFPLTLESARPSHTSQYLCASSKQWGINTGELFFGEGSRLTVL.

V is TRBV7-2 and J is TRBJ2-3; D perhaps matches TRBD2 (5 bases). The germline CDR1 and CDR2 sequences are SGHTA and FQGNSA. The CDR3 length is 16 residues. V dropped 1 base and J dropped 8 bases, with 19 bases sitting between them. CDR3 DNA sequence: TGTGCCAGCAGCTTAGAGTGGGTAGGAGGTTTCGCTACGCAGTATTTT. Translation gives CASSLEWVGGFATQYF.

V and J are TRBV5-3 and TRBJ2-1; D gene uncertain. TRBV5-3 is placed among ORFs of uncertain function. Trimming took off 0 bases at V and 6 bases at J, with 1 base between the two ends. The CDR3 covers 11 residues. This chain's CDR3 is CARSLGNEQFF. The DNA for the CDR3 is TGTGCCAGAAGCTTGGGCAATGAGCAGTTCTTC.

The rearrangement joins TRBV28 to TRBJ1-3; possible D gene TRBD1, 5 bases. The germline V and J ends were trimmed by 6 bases and 4 bases, with 25 bases remaining between them. The CDR3 consists of 18 residues. Germline V gene sequence: CDR1 MDHEN, CDR2 SYDVKM. DNA of the CDR3: TGTGCCAGCAGCTTCCCCGCCGCCAGGGCCAAATCCGGAAACACCATATATTTT. Translating it yields CASSFPAARAKSGNTIYF.

CDR3 sequence reads: CASSPKDSPNYGYTF. DNA for the CDR3: TGTGCCAGCTCACCCAAGGACAGTCCTAACTATGGCTACACCTTC. The chain combines TRBV18 with TRBJ1-2, with D maybe TRBD1 (6 bases). There are 15 residues in the CDR3. Germline V gene sequence: CDR1 KGHSH, CDR2 LQKENI. V shed 3 bases and J shed 0 bases, with 11 bases lying between them.

As for this clone: Other DNA sequences in the sample encode the same CDR3. This sequence joins TRBV29-1 and TRBJ1-2; 7 bases are a match to TRBD1. CDR3 length: 11 amino acids. Germline CDR1 is SQVTM and CDR2 is ANQGSEA. The ends lost 6 bases at V and 4 bases at J; junction bases unmatched: 2. CDR3 residues: CSVGQPYGYTF. The CDR3 DNA is TGCAGCGTGGGACAGCCCTATGGCTACACCTTC.

The table lists this clone with a few counts. V gene TRBV2 combines with J gene TRBJ1-1; D call uncertain. Trimming took off 8 bases at V and 4 bases at J, with 11 bases between the two ends. The V gene's germline CDR1 is SNHLY and CDR2 FYNNEI. The CDR3 sequence is 12 residues long. The CDR3 here is CASQGRSTEAFF. As DNA, the CDR3 is TGTGCCAGCCAAGGACGGAGCACTGAAGCTTTCTTT.

Details on this clone: Other nucleotide sequences in the sample specify the same CDR3. The V and J genes are TRBV18 and TRBJ1-1; D is ambiguous. The CDR3 loop spans 11 amino acids. V was trimmed by 5 bases and J by 6 bases, leaving 7 bases between them. CDR1 and CDR2 from the germline V gene are KGHSH and LQKENI. This CDR3 reads CASSLGPEAFF. The CDR3 coding sequence is TGTGCCAGCTCATTGGGCCCTGAAGCTTTCTTT.

The chain links TRBV6-1 to TRBJ2-7; no definite D call. The CDR3 loop spans 13 amino acids. Germline CDR1 is MNHNS and CDR2 is SASEGT. Trimming took 4 bases from V and 3 from J, leaving 10 bases between them. The CDR3 DNA follows: TGTGCCAGCAGTGCCGCACTTCGCTACGAGCAGTACTTC. Protein: CASSAALRYEQYF.

The chain carries TRBV6-4 and TRBJ2-3; 10 nucleotides align to TRBD1. The V segment lost 4 bases and the J segment 3 bases; nucleotides outside the gene matches: 1. Germline V gene sequence: CDR1 MRHNA, CDR2 SNTAGT. CDR3 length: 14 residues. This chain's CDR3 is CASSVGQGTDTQYF. DNA for the CDR3: TGTGCCAGCAGTGTGGGACAGGGGACAGATACGCAGTATTTT.

V gene TRBV29-1 combines with J gene TRBJ2-3, with 8 bases matching TRBD2. In germline, CDR1 is SQVTM, CDR2 ANQGSEA. Germline trimming cut 0 bases from V and 4 bases from J; bases unmatched to any gene: 15. The CDR3 has 18 amino acids. The chain's CDR3 is CSVEDLEAGALPSDTQYF. The CDR3 bases are TGCAGCGTTGAAGATCTTGAAGCGGGAGCGCTTCCATCAGATACGCAGTATTTT.

The chain is built from TRBV6-1 and TRBJ2-1; 9 nucleotides line up with TRBD2. The CDR3 totals 15 residues. In germline, CDR1 is MNHNS, CDR2 SASEGT. With 10 bases clipped from V and 2 bases from J, the junction kept 9 bases outside the gene matches. The CDR3: CATFLASGTYNEQFF. DNA for the CDR3: TGTGCCACCTTTCTCGCTAGCGGGACCTACAATGAGCAGTTCTTC.

This clone came up once. This rearrangement joins TRBV18 to TRBJ1-2; 9 bases agree with TRBD1. This CDR3 is 17 amino acids long. The trim removed 4 bases at V and 5 bases at J, leaving 14 bases unmatched. Per germline, CDR1 KGHSH and CDR2 LQKENI. CDR3 DNA: TGTGCCAGCTCACAACAGCCGGGACAGGGTTTTGGATATGGCTACACCTTC. Translated: CASSQQPGQGFGYGYTF.

This clone was seen a few times. Within the sample, other DNA sequences also encode this same CDR3. The chain joins TRBV7-9 to TRBJ1-1; D is uncertain. The V gene's germline CDR1 is SEHNR and CDR2 FQNEAQ (reference sequence). V was cut by 1 base and J by 1 base, with 7 bases left in between. The CDR3 sequence is 14 residues long. CDR3 sequence reads: CASSLVGRNTEAFF. The CDR3 region has the DNA TGTGCCAGCAGCTTAGTTGGGAGGAACACTGAAGCTTTCTTT.

The chain carries TRBV28 and TRBJ2-1; 7 bases fit TRBD1. This CDR3 is built from 16 residues. J was trimmed by 4 bases and V by 6 bases; bases with no gene match: 12. The germline CDR1 and CDR2 sequences are MDHEN and SYDVKM. CDR3 nucleotides: TGTGCCAGCAGCAAACACCCGGGACAGAGATACAATGAGCAGTTCTTC. Encoded protein: CASSKHPGQRYNEQFF.

J is TRBJ1-2 and V is TRBV5-5; a weak D match, TRBD1 (6 bases). The CDR3 spans 15 residues. The V end lost 0 bases, the J end lost 4 bases, and 13 bases lay between the germline ends. From germline, CDR1 is SGHKS and CDR2 YYEKEE (reference sequence). The CDR3 region is CASSLVATGAYGYTF. CDR3 coding DNA: TGTGCCAGCAGCTTGGTGGCGACAGGAGCCTATGGCTACACCTTC. The variable domain in full, completed from reference TRBV5-5 and TRBJ1-2, reads DAGVTQSPTHLIKTRGQQVTLRCSPISGHKSVSWYQQVLGQGPQFIFQYYEKEERGRGNFPDRFSARQFPNYSSELNVNALLLGDSALYLCASSLVATGAYGYTFGSGTRLTVV.

This chain connects TRBV5-6 to TRBJ2-3, with no clear D. Germline assignment: CDR1 SGHDT and CDR2 YYEEEE. The CDR3 consists of 14 residues. V gave up 0 bases and J gave up 5 bases, with 10 bases separating them. CDR3 residues: CASSLGASVDTQYF. CDR3 DNA: TGTGCCAGCAGCTTGGGGGCTAGTGTAGATACGCAGTATTTT.

V is TRBV7-8 and J is TRBJ1-2; D uncertain. The CDR3 covers 16 residues. The germline CDR1 and CDR2 sequences are SGHVS and FQNEAQ. Trimming removed 0 bases at V and 6 bases at J, with 17 bases between. For the CDR3, the DNA is TGTGCCAGCAGCTTAGCCCCCGGTTGGCGGGTCGATGGCTACACCTTC. It encodes CASSLAPGWRVDGYTF.

This rearrangement joins TRBV29-1 to TRBJ2-3; TRBD2 might be the D (6 bases). CDR3 length: 14 residues. From germline, CDR1 is SQVTM and CDR2 ANQGSEA. Trimming took off 7 bases at V and 7 bases at J, with 21 bases between the two ends. CDR3 nucleotide sequence: TGCAGCGCCGAAGAGGCTAGCGTAATGAATACGCAGTATTTT. This gives the protein CSAEEASVMNTQYF.

V is TRBV5-1 and J is TRBJ2-1, with TRBD2 identical over 13 bases. Germline CDR1 is SGHRS and CDR2 is YFSETQ. The CDR3 covers 17 residues. Trimming took 0 bases from V and 7 from J; bases not matched to a gene: 7. The CDR3 region has the DNA TGCGCCAGCAGCTTGGCCCTCCGGACTAGCGGGAGTAATGAGCAGTTCTTC. Protein product: CASSLALRTSGSNEQFF.